Below are 4 T cell receptor beta chains sequenced from a single sample in a study of tumor and adjacent non-tumor tissue in lung cancer. The template was RNA from unsorted bulk tissue. TCRbeta libraries were built with three rounds of nested PCR, modified from ARM-PCR. TCRdb passed the multiplex PCR reads through MiXCR, listing each CDR3 protein once. This table has approximately 76,000 distinct CDR3 sequences, about two thirds appearing once. Source material: lung tumor tissue. The receptors were sampled from a woman aged 70-85 years with non-small cell lung cancer.

There are many counts of this clonotype. The chain employs TRBV5-6 and TRBJ2-5; 13 bases agree with TRBD2. CDR1 is SGHDT, CDR2 YYEEEE, per germline. V was pared by 3 bases and J by 2 bases, with 4 bases of the junction left unmatched. CDR3 length equals 16 residues. The CDR3 DNA is TGTGCCAGCAGCTACCGACTAGCGGGAGGTCAAGAGACCCAGTACTTC. It is translated as CASSYRLAGGQETQYF.

V is TRBV13 and J is TRBJ1-2; TRBD1 matches 8 bases. Germline CDR1 PRHDT, CDR2 FYEKMQ (reference sequence). CDR3 size: 17 residues. The V gene end was trimmed by 4 bases and the J gene end by 5 bases; junction bases not matched to a gene: 15. CDR3 in DNA: TGTGCCAGCAGCTCGGGGACAGGTGGCAGTGGGAGTTATGGCTACACCTTC. This codes for CASSSGTGGSGSYGYTF.

This chain uses TRBV10-1 with TRBJ2-4, with 7 bases matching TRBD2. The germline CDR1 and CDR2 sequences are WNHNN and SYGVQD (reference sequence). The ends lost 3 bases at V and 0 bases at J; junction bases unmatched: 5. This CDR3 is 16 amino acids long. The DNA of the CDR3 is TGCGCCAGCAGTGAAGGGAGGGAGAGAGCCAAAAACATTCAGTACTTC. It yields the protein CASSEGRERAKNIQYF.

The genes are TRBV20-1 and TRBJ2-1; no firm D call. This CDR3 is 16 amino acids long. The germline V gene encodes CDR1 DFQATT and CDR2 SNEGSKA (reference sequence). Trimming took off 5 bases at V and 5 bases at J, with 22 bases between the two ends. The CDR3 sequence: CSAAVRVKPPNNEQFF. The DNA for the CDR3 is TGCAGTGCTGCAGTTCGCGTAAAACCCCCAAACAATGAGCAGTTCTTC.